These 17 T cell receptor beta chains came from one sample sequenced in a study of cytomegalovirus exposure and HLA in healthy donors. This PCR relied on a set of 60 Vbeta primers and 13 Jbeta primers. Generated by immunoSEQ multiplex PCR, the TCRdb table keeps only in-frame clones and is missing some. The table has roughly 120,000 clones, 70% to 80% seen once. Sequenced input: PBMCs. Receptors originate from a man aged 50-60 years in good health and CMV-seropositive.

J is TRBJ1-1 and V is TRBV27; possibly TRBD1 for D (6 bases). Germline CDR1 is MNHEY and CDR2 is SMNVEV (reference sequence). V was pared by 0 bases and J by 4 bases, with 9 bases between. The CDR3 length is 14 residues. The CDR3 region is CASSLSKGGTEAFF. The CDR3 DNA sequence: TGTGCCAGCAGTTTATCGAAAGGGGGCACTGAAGCTTTCTTT.

The rearrangement joins TRBV18 to TRBJ2-7; no clear D. CDR1 and CDR2 (germline): KGHSH, LQKENI. The CDR3 has 14 amino acids. V was clipped by 1 base and J by 6 bases, with 13 bases between them. The chain's CDR3 is CASSPREATSEQYF. CDR3 in DNA: TGTGCCAGCTCACCACGAGAGGCCACCAGCGAGCAGTACTTC.

This clone has more than one count but fewer than ten. J is TRBJ2-5 and V is TRBV18, with TRBD1 matching over 8 bases. Germline V gives CDR1 KGHSH, CDR2 LQKENI. The CDR3 runs 15 residues. With 2 bases clipped from V and 2 bases from J, the junction kept 4 bases outside the gene matches. The CDR3 DNA reads as TGTGCCAGCTCACCAACCCGACAGGGGCAAGAGACCCAGTACTTC. Translating it yields CASSPTRQGQETQYF.

The chain combines TRBV9 with TRBJ2-7, with a tentative D call TRBD1 (5 bases). The CDR3 runs to 14 residues. Germline loops: CDR1 SGDLS, CDR2 YYNGEE. With 4 bases removed from V and 1 base from J, the gap between germline ends came to 12 bases. The CDR3, as DNA: TGTGCCAGCAGCCCCTCTCGGACATCCTACGAGCAGTACTTC. As protein: CASSPSRTSYEQYF.

This chain joins TRBV7-9 and TRBJ1-1; D perhaps matches TRBD1 (5 bases). Trimming cost V 3 bases and J 5 bases, with 16 bases left between them. The CDR3 is made up of 15 amino acids. From germline, CDR1 is SEHNR and CDR2 FQNEAQ (reference sequence). CDR3 sequence reads: CASSLARATGTEAFF. The CDR3 DNA reads as TGTGCCAGCAGCTTGGCCAGGGCCACTGGGACTGAAGCTTTCTTT.

This clone was found a few times. The CDR3 DNA is TGTGCCAGTAGTATTTCCTTCAATTCACCCCTCCACTTT. Its translation: CASSISFNSPLHF. The genes are TRBV19 and TRBJ1-6; no clear D gene. From germline, CDR1 is LNHDA and CDR2 SQIVND (reference sequence). The CDR3 contains 13 residues. Trimming left V 3 bases short and J 7 bases short, with 7 bases between.

The chain joins TRBV11-2 to TRBJ2-7, with unresolved D. This CDR3 contains 11 residues. Per germline, CDR1 SGHAT and CDR2 FQNNGV. V was clipped by 3 bases and J by 9 bases, with 9 bases between them. The CDR3 DNA reads as TGTGCCAGCAGCTTCCACCGAGGGCAGTACTTC. Protein: CASSFHRGQYF.

This CDR3 is CASSLLVRTDTQYF. Here the CDR3 DNA reads TGTGCCAGCAGCTTACTAGTACGCACAGATACGCAGTATTTT. The chain employs TRBV7-2 and TRBJ2-3; D not resolved. CDR1 and CDR2 from the germline V gene are SGHTA and FQGNSA. This CDR3 has 14 residues. V lost 2 bases, J lost 1 base, and 7 bases lay in between.

DNA of the CDR3: TGCAGCGTTGAAGGGTCCGGACAGACCTACGAGCAGTACTTC. This gives the protein CSVEGSGQTYEQYF. This chain joins TRBV29-1 and TRBJ2-7; perhaps TRBD1 as D (6 bases). The germline CDR1 and CDR2 sequences are SQVTM and ANQGSEA. The CDR3 length is 14 residues. Deletions cut 1 base from V and 2 bases from J, with 12 bases between.

The chain links TRBV29-1 to TRBJ1-2; tentatively, D is TRBD1 (5 bases). Between the trimmed V and J ends, which lost 6 bases and 4 bases, there was a span of 12 bases. The CDR3 contains 12 residues. Per germline, CDR1 SQVTM and CDR2 ANQGSEA. In DNA, the CDR3 is TGCAGCGTCGATCAGGGCTCCTATGGCTACACCTTC. Encoded protein: CSVDQGSYGYTF.

CDR3: CASSTKTGAVYEQYF. CDR3 bases: TGTGCCAGCAGCACCAAGACAGGAGCGGTCTACGAGCAGTACTTC. The chain has TRBV5-4 and TRBJ2-7, with D perhaps TRBD1 (6 bases). Germline CDR1 SGHNT, CDR2 YYREEE (reference sequence). V dropped 4 bases and J dropped 3 bases, with 17 bases sitting between them. CDR3 length: 15 amino acids.

This clone appeared once. The V and J genes are TRBV28 and TRBJ2-5; TRBD2 agrees at 7 bases. CDR1 MDHEN and CDR2 SYDVKM come from the germline V gene. The trim removed 2 bases at V and 2 bases at J, leaving 5 bases unmatched. The CDR3 totals 15 residues. As DNA, the CDR3 is TGTGCCAGCAGTTTAGGCGGGGGTGGTCAAGAGACCCAGTACTTC. This sequence encodes CASSLGGGGQETQYF.

The rearrangement uses TRBV11-2 and TRBJ1-1, with D possibly being TRBD1 (5 bases). V was shortened by 2 bases and J by 3 bases, with 16 bases between the two germline ends. Germline CDR1 is SGHAT and CDR2 is FQNNGV. The CDR3 sequence is 16 residues long. The CDR3 is CASSLPTTGGDTEAFF. The DNA of the CDR3 is TGTGCCAGCAGCTTACCCACTACAGGCGGCGACACTGAAGCTTTCTTT. The full variable domain, its missing parts supplied by reference TRBV11-2 and TRBJ1-1, is EAGVAQSPRYKIIEKRQSVAFWCNPISGHATLYWYQQILGQGPKLLIQFQNNGVVDDSQLPKDRFSAERLKGVDSTLKIQPAKLEDSAVYLCASSLPTTGGDTEAFFGQGTRLTVV.

This chain connects TRBV14 to TRBJ2-7, with D maybe TRBD2 (6 bases). Germline loops: CDR1 SGHDN, CDR2 FVKESK. The CDR3 length is 15 residues. Between the trimmed V and J ends, which lost 4 bases and 1 base, there was a span of 14 bases. The CDR3 loop reads CASSRRWDFSYEQYF. CDR3 DNA: TGTGCCAGCAGCCGAAGATGGGACTTTTCCTACGAGCAGTACTTC.

This chain uses TRBV6-5 with TRBJ2-7, with 7 bases lining up with TRBD2. This CDR3 has 15 amino acids. The germline CDR1 and CDR2 sequences are MNHEY and SVGAGI. V shed 5 bases and J 0 bases; nucleotides not matched to a gene: 7. The CDR3 loop reads CASSPLGGDSYEQYF. The CDR3, as DNA: TGTGCCAGCAGTCCCTTGGGAGGGGACTCCTACGAGCAGTACTTC.

The chain combines TRBV9 with TRBJ2-7; D is possibly TRBD2 (7 bases). Germline V gene data show CDR1 as SGDLS and CDR2 as YYNGEE. The CDR3 sequence is 16 residues long. Trimming took off 3 bases at V and 5 bases at J, with 21 bases between the two ends. This CDR3 reads CASSAVGGGGWDEQYF. In DNA, the CDR3 is TGTGCCAGCAGCGCCGTCGGTGGGGGGGGCTGGGACGAGCAGTACTTC.

This clone was seen more than once but under ten times. The chain carries TRBV6-6 and TRBJ1-4, with TRBD1 as a possible D gene (5 bases). CDR1 is MNHNY, CDR2 SVGAGI, per germline (reference sequence). With 8 bases removed from V and 5 bases from J, the gap between germline ends came to 15 bases. This CDR3 is built from 14 residues. The CDR3: CASGSREGNEKLFF. In nucleotides, the CDR3 is TGTGCCAGCGGGTCGAGGGAGGGGAATGAAAAACTGTTTTTT.